The rows below give T cell receptor beta chains drawn from one sample of a study of T cells in Graves' hyperthyroidism and ophthalmopathy. Each CDR3 protein is one row after TCRdb ran MiXCR on the multiplex PCR reads. The sample records 690,000 or so distinct CDR3 sequences, around a sixth being singletons. The specimen sequenced was blood. These receptors all stem from a woman between 45 and 65 years old with Graves' hyperthyroidism that later progressed to Graves' ophthalmopathy. Both conserved end residues are part of each CDR3. A D gene is named only where the DNA matches it firmly. The size field is filled for only some rows; it gives once, few, many or a size class.

j_gene | d_gene | v_gene | abundance | CDR3nt | CDR3aa
TRBJ2-3 | TRBD1 | TRBV11-2 | many | TGTGCCAGCAGCTTAGGGACAGGGGCAGATACGCAGTATTTT | CASSLGTGADTQYF
TRBJ1-3 | TRBD1 | TRBV5-5 | NA | TGTGCCAGCAGCACGATCGGGCAGGGGGTTTGGAACACCATATATTTT | CASSTIGQGVWNTIYF
TRBJ2-5 | NA | TRBV7-9 | NA | TGTGCCAGCAGCTCCCGACTTAGCCCCCAAGAGACCCAGTACTTC | CASSSRLSPQETQYF
TRBJ2-3 | TRBD1 | TRBV11-1 | NA | TGTGCCAGCAGCTCGGACAGGGGATCCGATACGCAGTATTTT | CASSSDRGSDTQYF
TRBJ1-1 | NA | TRBV18 | many | TGTGCCAGCTCGCCGGGACACACTAACACTGAAGCTTTCTTT | CASSPGHTNTEAFF
TRBJ2-7 | NA | TRBV20-1 | NA | TGCAGTGCCAACCACTACGGGGGCTACGAGCAGTACTTC | CSANHYGGYEQYF
TRBJ2-3 | NA | TRBV10-3 | NA | TGTGCCATCAGTATAAAAGACACAGATACGCAGTATTTT | CAISIKDTDTQYF
TRBJ2-3 | NA | TRBV5-1 | few | TGCGCCAGCATAGGGGCGGCTGGCACAGATACGCAGTATTTT | CASIGAAGTDTQYF
TRBJ2-3 | NA | TRBV5-4 | few | TGTGCCGGCAGCTTGGAGGGGGACGCAGATACGCAGTATTTT | CAGSLEGDADTQYF
TRBJ1-6 | TRBD1 | TRBV3-1 | once | TGTGCCAGCAGCCCGACAGGGACCAATTCACCCCTCCACTTT | CASSPTGTNSPLHF
TRBJ2-2 | NA | TRBV3-1 | few | TGTGCCAGCAGTGAACCGGGCACCGGGGAGCTGTTTTTT | CASSEPGTGELFF
TRBJ1-3 | TRBD1 | TRBV11-2 | few | TGTGCCAGCAGCTTAGAAGGGACAGCATTCTCTGGAAACACCATATATTTT | CASSLEGTAFSGNTIYF
TRBJ2-3 | NA | TRBV11-2 | many | TGTGCCAGCAGCTTAGGGATAGTGGAGGCAGCCACAGATACGCAGTATTTT | CASSLGIVEAATDTQYF
TRBJ2-3 | TRBD2 | TRBV7-3 | NA | TGTGCCGGCAGCGGGGTAGCGGGGGTCGCCACTCAGGGAGATACGCAGTATTTT | CAGSGVAGVATQGDTQYF
TRBJ1-1 | NA | TRBV19 | NA | TGTGCCAGTAGATCAAGCTCGGACGGGGACACTGAAGCTTTCTTT | CASRSSSDGDTEAFF
TRBJ1-1 | TRBD1 | TRBV11-3 | many | TGTGCCAGCAGCCCCGGGACAGGGGATTCTGTAGCTTTCTTT | CASSPGTGDSVAFF
TRBJ1-4 | NA | TRBV29-1 | NA | TGCAGCGTTGAAGAGGGAACAACTAATGAAAAACTGTTTTTT | CSVEEGTTNEKLFF
TRBJ1-2 | NA | TRBV20-1 | many | TGCAGTGCTAGAGATAGGCAGGGGATAGGTGGCTACACCTTC | CSARDRQGIGGYTF
TRBJ1-6 | NA | TRBV13 | few | TGTGCCAGCAGCTTCGATAATTCACCCCTCCACTTT | CASSFDNSPLHF
TRBJ1-5 | NA | TRBV6-1 | few | TGTGCCAGCAGTGACACCCGAGGGGCCTATAGCAATCAGCCCCAGCATTTT | CASSDTRGAYSNQPQHF
TRBJ2-7 | TRBD2 | TRBV20-1 | NA | TGCAGTGCTACTAAGAGAGCGGGGGGCGATCGCGAGCAGTACTTC | CSATKRAGGDREQYF
TRBJ1-2 | NA | TRBV9 | NA | TGTGCCAGCAGCGCCACCGGGGCAGGGGTCTATGGCTACACCTTC | CASSATGAGVYGYTF